This T cell receptor (beta chain) originates from a study of identical twins. From the 5' RACE reads, TCRdb called clonotypes with MiXCR, one entry per CDR3 protein. This sample has about 390,000 distinct CDR3 sequences, with approximately 10% found just once. The trim removed 0 bases at V and 7 bases at J, leaving 3 bases unmatched. The CDR3 sequence is 15 residues long. Germline V gene lookup returns CDR1 SGHRS and CDR2 YFSETQ. The sequencing input was naive T cells sorted from blood. The TCR sequence derives from a woman in her forties or fifties in good health. The chain links TRBV5-1 to TRBJ2-1; the match to TRBD2 covers 11 bases. CDR3 residues: CASSLGSGRENEQFF. Here the CDR3 DNA reads TGCGCCAGCAGCTTGGGTAGCGGGAGGGAGAATGAGCAGTTCTTC.